This entry features one TCR beta chain sequence. Its antigen is still unknown. This specimen belongs to a study of T cell responses to AZD1222 COVID-19 vaccine. The overall study: Both about-4-week and about-12-week second-dose recipients were combined. Broader study findings: Spike-specific TCR repertoires showed rising breadth and depth after two AZD1222 doses.

Trimming left V 4 bases short and J 5 bases short, with 11 bases between. CDR3 length: 14 residues. CDR1 and CDR2 (germline): LNHDA, SQIVND (reference sequence). Profiling relied on immunoSEQ multiplex PCR, and the TCRdb table lists in-frame clones only, not all of them. The table lists some 140,000 clones, under 95% of them singletons, with approximately 3.4% in the top ten. This TCR was sampled from an adult in good health. V is TRBV19 and J is TRBJ2-2; possible D gene TRBD2, 6 bases. The material sequenced was peripheral blood, taken on day 0 of AZD1222 vaccination. CDR3 nucleotides: TGTGCCAGTAGTACGCATCGGGGGACCGGGGAGCTGTTTTTT. It specifies CASSTHRGTGELFF.